A selection of T cell receptor beta chains follows, all from one sample in a study of response to subunit inactivated influenza vaccine. One entry per CDR3 protein results from TCRdb running MiXCR on the RT-PCR reads. The data hold about 540,000 distinct CDR3 sequences, with roughly 25% observed a single time. These data also formed part of another study, on T cells expressing NK-cell markers.

The sample here was CD4+ T cells sorted from PBMCs, taken 12 days after vaccination. The receptors shown here come from a man aged 45-60 years who received an inactivated influenza vaccine. CDR3s include the opening cysteine and the closing phenylalanine or tryptophan. Fields, in order: V gene, D gene, J gene, clone size, CDR3 DNA, CDR3 protein. D genes are given only for firm matches. Only some rows state a clone size, as once, few, many or a class for expanded clones.

v_gene: TRBV12-3/TRBV12-4
d_gene: TRBD2
j_gene: TRBJ2-5
abundance: few
CDR3nt: TGTGCCAGCAGTTTCGAGCGGGGGATCGGAGAGACCCAGTACTTC
CDR3aa: CASSFERGIGETQYF

v_gene: TRBV29-1
d_gene: .
j_gene: TRBJ1-1
abundance: .
CDR3nt: TGCAGCGTTGAGGTCTCGGGCCCAAGGGAAGCTTTCTTT
CDR3aa: CSVEVSGPREAFF

v_gene: TRBV12-3/TRBV12-4
d_gene: .
j_gene: TRBJ1-3
abundance: .
CDR3nt: TGTGCCAGCAGTTTGGGCGGTGGAAACACCATATATTTT
CDR3aa: CASSLGGGNTIYF

v_gene: TRBV7-2
d_gene: .
j_gene: TRBJ1-6
abundance: many
CDR3nt: TGTGCCAGCAGCTTAGGGACAAATAATTCACCCCTCCACTTT
CDR3aa: CASSLGTNNSPLHF

v_gene: TRBV20-1
d_gene: .
j_gene: TRBJ2-3
abundance: many
CDR3nt: TGCAGTGCTAGGCCCGCCACGGATACGCAGTATTTT
CDR3aa: CSARPATDTQYF

v_gene: TRBV4-1
d_gene: .
j_gene: TRBJ1-5
abundance: .
CDR3nt: TGCGCCAGCAGCCAAGCCGGTCAGCCCCAGCATTTT
CDR3aa: CASSQAGQPQHF

v_gene: TRBV3-1
d_gene: TRBD2
j_gene: TRBJ2-3
abundance: .
CDR3nt: TGTGCCAGCAGCCAAGATTTAGCGGGAGGCAACACAGATACGCAGTATTTT
CDR3aa: CASSQDLAGGNTDTQYF

v_gene: TRBV3-1
d_gene: .
j_gene: TRBJ2-1
abundance: .
CDR3nt: TGTGCCAGCAGCCAAGGAACAGGGTTGGTAGAGCAGTTCTTC
CDR3aa: CASSQGTGLVEQFF

v_gene: TRBV5-1
d_gene: TRBD1
j_gene: TRBJ1-1
abundance: few
CDR3nt: TGCGCCAGCAGCTTCGAGGGGGCAGGTGAAGCTTTCTTT
CDR3aa: CASSFEGAGEAFF

v_gene: TRBV5-1
d_gene: TRBD1
j_gene: TRBJ1-2
abundance: .
CDR3nt: TGCGCCAGCAGCTTGGCGCAGGGGGTGGATGGCTACACCTTC
CDR3aa: CASSLAQGVDGYTF

v_gene: TRBV12-3/TRBV12-4
d_gene: .
j_gene: TRBJ2-3
abundance: .
CDR3nt: TGTGCCAGCAGTTCTTCCTTCCTAGCGACAGATACGCAGTATTTT
CDR3aa: CASSSSFLATDTQYF

v_gene: TRBV14
d_gene: .
j_gene: TRBJ1-4
abundance: .
CDR3nt: TGTGCCAGCAGCCAAGATGTAGGCAGAAATGAAAAACTGTTTTTT
CDR3aa: CASSQDVGRNEKLFF

v_gene: TRBV11-2
d_gene: TRBD2
j_gene: TRBJ2-1
abundance: few
CDR3nt: TGTGCCAGCAGCTTAGTAAGCGGGGGCCGATCAAGCTCCTACAATGAGCAGTTCTTC
CDR3aa: CASSLVSGGRSSSYNEQFF

v_gene: TRBV29-1
d_gene: TRBD2
j_gene: TRBJ2-7
abundance: .
CDR3nt: TGCAGCGCTCTAGCGGGGGTGAACGAGCAGTACTTC
CDR3aa: CSALAGVNEQYF

v_gene: TRBV7-2
d_gene: TRBD2
j_gene: TRBJ2-5
abundance: .
CDR3nt: TGTGCCAGCAGCCCGCCGGGGCTAGCGGGGGGATTAGAGACCCAGTACTTC
CDR3aa: CASSPPGLAGGLETQYF

v_gene: TRBV21-1
d_gene: .
j_gene: TRBJ2-6
abundance: .
CDR3nt: TGTGCCAGCGGCACACTATACGACTCTGGGGCCAACGTCCTGACTTTC
CDR3aa: CASGTLYDSGANVLTF

v_gene: TRBV27
d_gene: .
j_gene: TRBJ1-4
abundance: few
CDR3nt: TGTGCCAGCAGTCCCAGCAGCTTGCTTAATGAAAAACTGTTTTTT
CDR3aa: CASSPSSLLNEKLFF

v_gene: TRBV7-2
d_gene: TRBD1
j_gene: TRBJ2-3
abundance: .
CDR3nt: TGTGCCAGCAGCTTATCCCCGACAGGGCGCACAGATACGCAGTATTTT
CDR3aa: CASSLSPTGRTDTQYF

v_gene: TRBV6-1
d_gene: .
j_gene: TRBJ2-2
abundance: .
CDR3nt: TGTGCCAGCAAGCTAAACTCCGGGACGCCCGGGGAGCTGTTTTTT
CDR3aa: CASKLNSGTPGELFF

v_gene: TRBV7-9
d_gene: .
j_gene: TRBJ2-4
abundance: .
CDR3nt: TGTGCCAGCAGCGGAGCGGAGAAAAACATTCAGTACTTC
CDR3aa: CASSGAEKNIQYF

v_gene: TRBV7-9
d_gene: .
j_gene: TRBJ1-2
abundance: .
CDR3nt: TGTGCCAGCAGCTTGGCTGGGCGAGGTGGCTACACCTTC
CDR3aa: CASSLAGRGGYTF

v_gene: TRBV29-1
d_gene: .
j_gene: TRBJ1-1
abundance: .
CDR3nt: TGCAGCGTTTGGAGAACTGAAGCTTTCTTT
CDR3aa: CSVWRTEAFF

v_gene: TRBV5-6
d_gene: TRBD1
j_gene: TRBJ2-5
abundance: .
CDR3nt: TGTGCCAGCAGCTTGGGCGACAGGGAGCAAGAGACCCAGTACTTC
CDR3aa: CASSLGDREQETQYF

v_gene: TRBV28
d_gene: TRBD1
j_gene: TRBJ2-3
abundance: .
CDR3nt: TGTGCCAGCAGTAAACAGGGGGCCGGATCAGATACGCAGTATTTT
CDR3aa: CASSKQGAGSDTQYF

v_gene: TRBV7-2
d_gene: TRBD2
j_gene: TRBJ2-1
abundance: few
CDR3nt: TGTGCCAGCAGCTCCGAGCGGGAGGGTGAGCAGTTCTTC
CDR3aa: CASSSEREGEQFF

v_gene: TRBV5-1
d_gene: TRBD2
j_gene: TRBJ2-7
abundance: .
CDR3nt: TGCGCCAGCAGCTCCCTTCGGGGGAGGGCCGACGAGCAGTACTTC
CDR3aa: CASSSLRGRADEQYF

v_gene: TRBV6-2/TRBV6-3
d_gene: TRBD1
j_gene: TRBJ1-5
abundance: once
CDR3nt: TGTGCCAGCAGTTACAAGCAGGGGGCCGGGCAGAATCAGCCCCAGCATTTT
CDR3aa: CASSYKQGAGQNQPQHF

v_gene: TRBV14
d_gene: .
j_gene: TRBJ1-1
abundance: many
CDR3nt: TGTGCCAGCAGCCACCTCAACAGGGTCCAGGGGACTGAAGCTTTCTTT
CDR3aa: CASSHLNRVQGTEAFF

v_gene: TRBV6-1
d_gene: .
j_gene: TRBJ1-1
abundance: .
CDR3nt: TGTGCCAGCAGGGTGGGACCGACGCGGGCTGAAGCTTTCTTT
CDR3aa: CASRVGPTRAEAFF

v_gene: TRBV20-1
d_gene: TRBD2
j_gene: TRBJ2-5
abundance: few
CDR3nt: TGCAGTGCCGGACTAGCGGGAGGGTACCAAGAGACCCAGTACTTC
CDR3aa: CSAGLAGGYQETQYF

v_gene: TRBV20-1
d_gene: TRBD2
j_gene: TRBJ2-1
abundance: .
CDR3nt: TGCAGTGCTAGCTCCCTAGCGGCCAACAATGAGCAGTTCTTC
CDR3aa: CSASSLAANNEQFF

v_gene: TRBV7-9
d_gene: .
j_gene: TRBJ2-1
abundance: .
CDR3nt: TGTGCCAGCAGCTTCCGTTCCCTGCCTTTATACAATGAGCAGTTCTTC
CDR3aa: CASSFRSLPLYNEQFF

v_gene: TRBV5-6
d_gene: .
j_gene: TRBJ2-1
abundance: .
CDR3nt: TGTGCCAGCAGCTCGGAGAACAGGGGACGGGGGAATGAGCAGTTCTTC
CDR3aa: CASSSENRGRGNEQFF

v_gene: TRBV7-9
d_gene: .
j_gene: TRBJ1-4
abundance: .
CDR3nt: TGTGCCAGCAGCTTAGCCGGGACACACGGTGAAAAACTGTTTTTT
CDR3aa: CASSLAGTHGEKLFF

v_gene: TRBV28
d_gene: TRBD2
j_gene: TRBJ2-5
abundance: many
CDR3nt: TGTGCCAGCAGTTTATTACAGCGGGGGACCCAGTACTTC
CDR3aa: CASSLLQRGTQYF

v_gene: TRBV7-2
d_gene: .
j_gene: TRBJ2-3
abundance: .
CDR3nt: TGTGCCAGCAGCTTCTGGGGTACAGATACGCAGTATTTT
CDR3aa: CASSFWGTDTQYF

v_gene: TRBV18
d_gene: TRBD2
j_gene: TRBJ2-1
abundance: .
CDR3nt: TGTGCCAGCTCGCGTAGCGGGACTTACAATGAGCAGTTCTTC
CDR3aa: CASSRSGTYNEQFF

v_gene: TRBV28
d_gene: TRBD2
j_gene: TRBJ2-7
abundance: .
CDR3nt: TGTGCCAGCAGTTTACTCACTAGCGGGTACGAGCAGTACTTC
CDR3aa: CASSLLTSGYEQYF

v_gene: TRBV7-2
d_gene: .
j_gene: TRBJ2-2
abundance: .
CDR3nt: TGTGCCAGCAGCTTACGCCATTCGGAATTTCGGAACACCGGGAAGCTCTTTTTT
CDR3aa: CASSLRHSEFRNTGKLFF

v_gene: TRBV28
d_gene: TRBD1
j_gene: TRBJ1-1
abundance: few
CDR3nt: TGTGCCAGCAGTTCCTTGAGGACAGGGTACACTGAAGCTTTCTTT
CDR3aa: CASSSLRTGYTEAFF

v_gene: TRBV28
d_gene: TRBD1
j_gene: TRBJ2-3
abundance: few
CDR3nt: TGTGCCAGCAGTCGCCAGGGGGCGGGTGAACCAGATACGCAGTATTTT
CDR3aa: CASSRQGAGEPDTQYF

v_gene: TRBV7-9
d_gene: .
j_gene: TRBJ2-3
abundance: .
CDR3nt: TGTGCCAGCAGCTTTCTCGGGGCAGATACGCAGTATTTT
CDR3aa: CASSFLGADTQYF

v_gene: TRBV6-2/TRBV6-3
d_gene: TRBD1
j_gene: TRBJ1-5
abundance: .
CDR3nt: TGTGCCAGCAGTCTGGTTGGGACAGGGGGCAGTCAGCCCCAGCATTTT
CDR3aa: CASSLVGTGGSQPQHF

v_gene: TRBV20-1
d_gene: .
j_gene: TRBJ2-3
abundance: .
CDR3nt: TGCAGTGCTAGCTTTGTTCGACTCACAGATACGCAGTATTTT
CDR3aa: CSASFVRLTDTQYF

v_gene: TRBV20-1
d_gene: TRBD2
j_gene: TRBJ2-7
abundance: .
CDR3nt: TGCAGTGCCCCCGGGACTAGCGGGATGAGCTCCTACGAGCAGTACTTC
CDR3aa: CSAPGTSGMSSYEQYF

v_gene: TRBV5-6
d_gene: .
j_gene: TRBJ2-1
abundance: .
CDR3nt: TGTGCCAGCAGCTTAGCGACTGAGCAGTTCTTC
CDR3aa: CASSLATEQFF

v_gene: TRBV20-1
d_gene: .
j_gene: TRBJ2-5
abundance: few
CDR3nt: TGCAGTGCTTCGACAGGCGGGGTCCAAGAGACCCAGTACTTC
CDR3aa: CSASTGGVQETQYF

v_gene: TRBV7-9
d_gene: .
j_gene: TRBJ2-2
abundance: few
CDR3nt: TGTGCCAGCAGCAGCGCCGTGGTAACCGGGGAGCTGTTTTTT
CDR3aa: CASSSAVVTGELFF

v_gene: TRBV14
d_gene: TRBD2
j_gene: TRBJ2-1
abundance: .
CDR3nt: TGTGCCAGCAGCCGACGCTCACTGTGGCCTAGCGGGAACCTATACAATGAGCAGTTCTTC
CDR3aa: CASSRRSLWPSGNLYNEQFF

v_gene: TRBV29-1
d_gene: TRBD1
j_gene: TRBJ1-2
abundance: few
CDR3nt: TGCAGCGTTGATCGTGGTACAGGGGGCAGGGACACCTTC
CDR3aa: CSVDRGTGGRDTF

v_gene: TRBV5-1
d_gene: TRBD2
j_gene: TRBJ2-3
abundance: once
CDR3nt: TGCGCCAGCAGCTTGGGGACTAGCGGGAGAGTAGATACGCAGTATTTT
CDR3aa: CASSLGTSGRVDTQYF

v_gene: TRBV11-2
d_gene: TRBD2
j_gene: TRBJ2-5
abundance: few
CDR3nt: TGTGCCAGCAGCCCAGGACTAGCGGGAGTCCCCCCAGAGACCCAGTACTTC
CDR3aa: CASSPGLAGVPPETQYF

v_gene: TRBV14
d_gene: .
j_gene: TRBJ2-5
abundance: .
CDR3nt: TGTGCCAGCAGCCCCGGGTGGTTACAAGAGACCCAGTACTTC
CDR3aa: CASSPGWLQETQYF

v_gene: TRBV15
d_gene: TRBD2
j_gene: TRBJ2-3
abundance: few
CDR3nt: TGTGCCACCAGCCTACTAGCGGTCGGCTCAGATACGCAGTATTTT
CDR3aa: CATSLLAVGSDTQYF

v_gene: TRBV6-4
d_gene: .
j_gene: TRBJ2-3
abundance: .
CDR3nt: TGTGCCAGCAGTGACTCGTCAACAGGCACAGATACGCAGTATTTT
CDR3aa: CASSDSSTGTDTQYF